These T cell receptor beta chains were read from a single sample in a study of blood T cell repertoires in COVID-19. Assay: immunoSEQ multiplex PCR; the TCRdb copy retains only in-frame clones and omits some. The sample yields about 130,000 clones, 90% seen once. The sample consisted of peripheral blood. The receptors shown here come from a man aged 50-60 years with active COVID-19. CDR3s leave out the opening cysteine and the closing phenylalanine or tryptophan.

V gene	J gene	CDR3 protein
TRBV6-2/TRBV6-3	TRBJ1-2	ASRYGTGGDGGYT
TRBV30	TRBJ1-1	AWTPKQGRGTEAF
TRBV3-1/TRBV3-2	TRBJ2-2	ASSQYERGELF
TRBV7-9	TRBJ1-6	ASSLKGQGNSPLH
TRBV30	TRBJ2-6	AWSELRGLYPNVLT
TRBV6-5	TRBJ1-4	ASRGTGAQLF
TRBV5-1	TRBJ1-2	ASSLTPGQSYGYT
TRBV19	TRBJ1-6	ASSGQGMDSPLH
TRBV5-5	TRBJ1-1	ASSLGQPNTEAF
TRBV11-3	TRBJ1-3	ASSPGQGNTIY
TRBV27	TRBJ1-2	ASTPHLGYGYT
TRBV25-1	TRBJ1-1	ASSASGWGAEAF
TRBV12-3/TRBV12-4	TRBJ1-2	ASSGTRNYGYT
TRBV27	TRBJ2-1	ASRNTSGGSYNEQF
TRBV15	TRBJ2-5	ATSRDLSGKETQY
TRBV6-5	TRBJ1-3	ASTTTGNTIY